These T cell receptor beta chains were read from a single sample in a study of identifying expanded T cells in peripheral blood. Sequencing was performed with immunoSEQ multiplex PCR; in TCRdb, only in-frame clones are kept and a portion is missing. The sample lists about 52,000 clones, 70% to 85% occurring once. The material sequenced was blood. These receptors came from a person aged 18 to 75 in good health. Both conserved end residues are part of each CDR3. D genes are given only for firm matches.

length: 16; D: .; V: TRBV5-8; CDR3: CASSLEGETGYNEQFF
length: 13; D: .; V: TRBV6-6; CDR3: CASSPQTGDGYTF
length: 11; D: TRBD1; V: TRBV20-1; CDR3: CSGQGPDTQYF
length: 15; D: TRBD1; V: TRBV5-4; CDR3: CASSLQTGERGELFF
length: 17; D: .; V: TRBV11-2; CDR3: CASSLETAQVYYNEQFF
length: 15; D: .; V: TRBV19; CDR3: CASSRTEGSNYGYTF
length: 13; D: TRBD1; V: TRBV10-2; CDR3: CATWGTGYLIQYF
length: 16; D: TRBD2; V: TRBV7-8; CDR3: CASSLVPAGVTDTQYF
length: 15; D: TRBD1; V: TRBV7-2; CDR3: CASSFNRGMTETQYF
length: 13; D: .; V: TRBV6-4; CDR3: CASKSGGNQPQHF
length: 14; D: .; V: TRBV9; CDR3: CASSVEPTGEGYTF
length: 16; D: TRBD1; V: TRBV5-6; CDR3: CASSTNTGQRDSPLHF
length: 16; D: .; V: TRBV4-2; CDR3: CASSLMGGANTGELFF
length: 17; D: .; V: TRBV5-1; CDR3: CASSLGPGIGTNEKLFF
length: 15; D: .; V: TRBV6-5; CDR3: CASSYTQGPGNTIYF
length: 11; D: .; V: TRBV7-2; CDR3: CASSFRGLLHF
length: 20; D: .; V: TRBV2; CDR3: CASSEASARGGTSRQETQYF
length: 14; D: .; V: TRBV12-5; CDR3: CASGLRGLEETQYF
length: 14; D: TRBD2; V: TRBV6-5; CDR3: CASSPGGTTDTQYF
length: 16; D: .; V: TRBV5-4; CDR3: CASSFGSLNSGNTIYF
length: 12; D: .; V: TRBV21-1; CDR3: CASTPGGDTQYF
length: 15; D: .; V: TRBV29-1; CDR3: CSVDLDSSGANVLTF
length: 13; D: .; V: TRBV7-6; CDR3: CASSARLNTEAFF
length: 15; D: TRBD1; V: TRBV6-6; CDR3: CASIDRGASTDTQYF
length: 13; D: TRBD2; V: TRBV11-2; CDR3: CASGGRGRETQYF
length: 13; D: .; V: TRBV7-6; CDR3: CASSFTLTHEQFF
length: 15; D: .; V: TRBV5-1; CDR3: CASSADGLISYEQYF
length: 12; D: .; V: TRBV2; CDR3: CASSEGRPEAFF
length: 14; D: TRBD2; V: TRBV5-4; CDR3: CASSLAGGPNEQFF
length: 16; D: TRBD2; V: TRBV14; CDR3: CASRRGLAGPTGELFF
length: 10; D: .; V: TRBV20-1; CDR3: CSAQKETQYF
length: 13; D: .; V: TRBV7-9; CDR3: CASSLLVGVEQFF
length: 16; D: TRBD2; V: TRBV9; CDR3: CASSVEGGTRIDIQYF
length: 14; D: TRBD1; V: TRBV11-2; CDR3: CASSFRQGATEAFF
length: 15; D: TRBD2; V: TRBV6-1; CDR3: CASSSPLAGGGIQYF
length: 13; D: TRBD2; V: TRBV6-1; CDR3: CASRGGRKDTQYF
length: 14; D: TRBD1; V: TRBV11-2; CDR3: CASSLIRGQGEQYF
length: 17; D: .; V: TRBV4-2; CDR3: CASSQDWRGQGGNEQFF
length: 11; D: .; V: TRBV19; CDR3: CASSTPETQYF
length: 14; D: TRBD1; V: TRBV6-8; CDR3: CASTRGLYTGELFF
length: 14; D: TRBD1; V: TRBV7-3; CDR3: CASSDRTGTGGYTF
length: 15; D: .; V: TRBV7-3; CDR3: CASSLTLGGTTEAFF
length: 13; D: TRBD2; V: TRBV6-1; CDR3: CASKALGRGELFF
length: 13; D: .; V: TRBV29-1; CDR3: CSVEASRGGEAFF
length: 16; D: TRBD1; V: TRBV5-4; CDR3: CASSGMTGGRVGTQYF
length: 13; D: TRBD1; V: TRBV10-1; CDR3: CASSEDRAYGYTF
length: 17; D: .; V: TRBV7-2; CDR3: CASSLARSNARADTQYF